The TCR beta chain described here comes from a study of shared clonotypes between healthy human individuals. The wider study: Plates per donor: three CD4 naive, three CD4 memory, two CD8 naive, one CD8 memory.

Overall study findings and caveats: Though the depth was large, rarefaction showed that sorted-subset sequencing was incomplete. The represented genetic and exposure-history diversity was limited by the small number of donors.

The germline gives CDR1 MNHNS, CDR2 SASEGT. The CDR3 is made up of 13 amino acids. V was pared by 5 bases and J by 4 bases, with 2 bases of the junction left unmatched. Terminally differentiated effector memory CD45RA+ cells were left out of the naive CD8 fraction, which was CD45RO-negative and positively selected for CCR7. Replicate PCRs for sorted subsets used about 200 ng DNA; this equaled tens of thousands of T cell genomes. Sequenced by immunoSEQ multiplex PCR; TCRdb stores in-frame clones only, minus some. The table includes more than 2 million clones, about 95% detected once. Note on this clone: Its specificity is unknown.

This chain joins TRBV6-1 and TRBJ1-1, with 9 bases identical to TRBD1. The sequencing input was naive CD8+ T cells sorted from blood. This clonotype originated in a man between 18 and 35 years old in good health. The CDR3 reads CASSSTGGTEAFF. The CDR3 DNA sequence: TGTGCCAGCAGTTCGACAGGGGGCACTGAAGCTTTCTTT.